This T cell receptor (beta chain) came from a study of blood T cell repertoires in COVID-19. Overall study context: The origin of the acute and convalescent COVID-19 samples was the United States, Italy and Spain. The cDNA or gDNA used as material had been derived from T cells, B-cell-depleted T cells, or PBMCs.

Germline V gene lookup returns CDR1 SGHRS and CDR2 YFSETQ. V dropped 0 bases and J dropped 0 bases, with 11 bases sitting between them. This CDR3 contains 16 residues. How the authors handled the data: Amplification from reference gene primers served as the basis for estimated nucleated cell counts. TCRdb's table, derived via immunoSEQ multiplex PCR, lists solely in-frame clones and lacks some. The DNA gave D and trimming, while V, J and clone size come from that table. Of about 98,000 clones listed, over 70% are singletons. Sample: peripheral blood. The chain links TRBV5-1 to TRBJ2-3, with D maybe TRBD1 (6 bases). The TCR was taken from a man in his sixties or seventies with acute or convalescent COVID-19. Here the CDR3 DNA reads TGCGCCAGCAGCTTGGGCGTAGGGGGAAGCACAGATACGCAGTATTTT. Its protein is CASSLGVGGSTDTQYF.